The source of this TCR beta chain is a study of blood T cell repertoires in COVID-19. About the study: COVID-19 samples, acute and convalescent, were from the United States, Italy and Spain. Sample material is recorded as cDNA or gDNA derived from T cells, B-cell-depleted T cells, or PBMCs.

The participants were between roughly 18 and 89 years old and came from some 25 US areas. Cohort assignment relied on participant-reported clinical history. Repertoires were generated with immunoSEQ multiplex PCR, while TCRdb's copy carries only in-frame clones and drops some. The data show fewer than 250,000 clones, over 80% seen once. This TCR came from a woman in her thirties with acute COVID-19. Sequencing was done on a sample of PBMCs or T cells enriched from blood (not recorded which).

This chain's CDR3 is CASSLHDRQPQHF. As DNA, the CDR3 is TGCGCCAGCAGCCTCCACGACAGGCAGCCCCAGCATTTT. The rearrangement joins TRBV4-1 to TRBJ1-5, with TRBD1 as a possible D gene (6 bases). Trimming took 4 bases from V and 7 from J, leaving 11 bases between them. This CDR3 contains 13 residues. Germline CDR1 MGHRA, CDR2 YSYEKL.